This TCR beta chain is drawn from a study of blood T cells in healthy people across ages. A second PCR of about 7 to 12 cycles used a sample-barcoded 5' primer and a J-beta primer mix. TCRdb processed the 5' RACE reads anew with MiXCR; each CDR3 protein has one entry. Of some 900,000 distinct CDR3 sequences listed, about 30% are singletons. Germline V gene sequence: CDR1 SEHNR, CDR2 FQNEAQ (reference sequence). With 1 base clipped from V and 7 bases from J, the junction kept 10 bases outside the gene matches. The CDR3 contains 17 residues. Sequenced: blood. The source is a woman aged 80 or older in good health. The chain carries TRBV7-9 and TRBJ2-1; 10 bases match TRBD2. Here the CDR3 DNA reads TGTGCCAGCAGCTTAGTGGTGTTGACTAGCGGGTGGAATGAGCAGTTCTTC. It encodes CASSLVVLTSGWNEQFF.